Presented here are 23 T cell receptor beta chains from one specimen sequenced in a study of blood T cells in healthy people across ages. The second PCR ran roughly 7 to 11 cycles with a sample-barcoded 5' primer and J-beta primers. TCRdb reanalysed the 5' RACE reads using MiXCR and keeps one entry per CDR3 protein. The repertoire holds some 900,000 distinct CDR3 sequences, with 29% as singletons. The sample consisted of blood. These receptors came from a woman older than 75 in good health.

CDR3 in DNA: TGTGCCTGGAGCCTAGCCGGGAGTGAAAAACTGTTTTTT. The encoded protein is CAWSLAGSEKLFF. The chain carries TRBV30 and TRBJ1-4; D remains ambiguous. The CDR3 is 13 residues long. The ends were cut back, 3 bases at V and 7 bases at J, with 12 bases in the middle. Germline-derived CDR1 and CDR2 are GTSNPN and SVGIG (reference sequence).

This clonotype was detected ten times or more. V usage is TRBV12-3 or TRBV12-4 and J usage is TRBJ2-5; D possibly corresponds to TRBD2 (7 bases). The CDR3 contains 15 residues. Trimming shortened V by 3 bases and J by 3 bases, and 14 bases separated the two germline ends. CDR3 amino acids: CASSLGGHKEETQYF. CDR3 sequence (DNA): TGTGCCAGCAGTTTGGGGGGGCATAAAGAAGAGACCCAGTACTTC.

In its sample, this clonotype was seen a few times. Germline is not matched at one junction end, which may reflect a read error. The V call is TRBV20-1, the J call TRBJ2-6, with 8 nucleotides matching TRBD2. CDR1 is DFQATT, CDR2 SNEGSKA, per germline (reference sequence). The CDR3 consists of 18 residues. Written as DNA, the CDR3 is TGCAGTGCGCCCGCCCGACGTAGCGGGGTCTCTGGGGCCAACGTCCCGACTTTC. Protein: CSAPARRSGVSGANVPTF.

This clonotype was counted only a few times. As DNA, the CDR3 is TGTGCCAGCTCACCAGTGTCCGCAGGAAATTCCTATAATTCACCCCTCCACTTT. Protein: CASSPVSAGNSYNSPLHF. The chain combines TRBV18 with TRBJ1-6, with D unclear. This CDR3 contains 18 residues. Trimming shortened V by 2 bases and J by 1 base, and 15 bases separated the two germline ends. The germline gives CDR1 KGHSH, CDR2 LQKENI.

Concerning this clonotype: A much larger clone lies a single base off, so this may be a read error. The chain recombines TRBV3-1 with TRBJ2-5; 7 bases line up with TRBD1. CDR1 LGHDT and CDR2 YNNKEL come from the germline V gene (reference sequence). CDR3 length: 15 amino acids. CDR3 loop: CVSSLNRGPQETQYF. For the CDR3, the DNA is TGTGTCAGCAGCCTAAACAGGGGACCCCAAGAGACCCAGTACTTC.

In the case of this clonotype: A much larger clone sits a single nucleotide away, making a read error possible. The gene calls are TRBV6-2 or TRBV6-3 and TRBJ2-7; D is undetermined. The CDR3 runs to 14 residues. Germline loops: CDR1 MNHEY, CDR2 SVGEGT. The DNA for the CDR3 is TGTGCCAGCAGTTATGGGCAGATAATCTCCGAGCAGTGCTTC. Residues: CASSYGQIISEQCF.

The V and J genes are TRBV24-1 and TRBJ2-1; TRBD2 agrees at 9 bases. Germline CDR1 reads KGHDR; CDR2 reads SFDVKD. The CDR3 totals 15 residues. Trimming at V came to 5 bases and at J to 6 bases, leaving 7 bases not matched to a gene. As DNA, the CDR3 is TGTGCCACCAGTGGTACGGGACTAGCTTTCAATGAGCAGTTCTTC. Protein product: CATSGTGLAFNEQFF.

This clonotype was picked up a small number of times. This chain links TRBV27 with TRBJ2-5; D gene unclear. CDR3 length equals 14 residues. Between the trimmed V and J ends, which lost 2 bases and 5 bases, there was a span of 12 bases. Germline V gene data show CDR1 as MNHEY and CDR2 as SMNVEV (reference sequence). The CDR3 sequence: CASSLMDRLETQYF. The CDR3 region has the DNA TGTGCCAGCAGTTTAATGGATCGGCTCGAGACCCAGTACTTC.

In nucleotides, the CDR3 is TGCAGTGCTTGGGACTTGACTACAGATACGCAGTATTTT. This encodes CSAWDLTTDTQYF. The V gene is TRBV20-1, the J gene TRBJ2-3; D is perhaps TRBD2 (6 bases). The germline gives CDR1 DFQATT, CDR2 SNEGSKA (reference sequence). With 5 bases removed from V and 3 bases from J, the gap between germline ends came to 12 bases. This CDR3 region has 13 residues.

The chain carries TRBV5-1 and TRBJ2-5; possibly TRBD2 for D (5 bases). Germline CDR1 and CDR2: SGHRS and YFSETQ. Between the trimmed V and J ends, which lost 0 bases and 2 bases, there was a span of 14 bases. The CDR3 runs 16 residues. This CDR3 is CASSLGGLLYQETQYF. CDR3 sequence (DNA): TGCGCCAGCAGCTTGGGTGGACTTCTATATCAAGAGACCCAGTACTTC.

This clonotype came up a few times. V gene TRBV12-3 or TRBV12-4 combines with J gene TRBJ1-2; 7 nucleotides line up with TRBD1. Trimming at V came to 7 bases and at J to 8 bases, leaving 10 bases not matched to a gene. The CDR3 spans 13 residues. In DNA, the CDR3 is TGTGCCAGCAAACCCGACAGGGAGGACGGCTACACCTTC. It yields the protein CASKPDREDGYTF.

This clonotype has a handful of counts. An end of the junction differs from the germline gene, which may be a read error. This sequence joins TRBV7-7 and TRBJ2-2; TRBD2 agrees at 8 bases. This CDR3 comprises 16 residues. Germline V gene sequence: CDR1 SSHAT, CDR2 FNYEAQ (reference sequence). CDR3 region: CASSPMVAGSTGELFF. The CDR3 nucleotides read TGTGCTAGCAGCCCTATGGTAGCGGGGAGCACCGGGGAGCTGTTTTTT. The full variable domain, in which reference TRBV7-7 and TRBJ2-2 provide the parts outside the CDR3, is GAGVSQSPRYKVTKRGQDVTLRCDPISSHATLYWYQQALGQGPEFLTYFNYEAQPDKSGLPSDRFSAERPEGSISTLTIQRTEQRDSAMYRCASSPMVAGSTGELFFGEGSRLTVL.

The chain combines TRBV3-1 with TRBJ2-1; D is uncertain. The CDR3 runs to 14 residues. Trimming shortened V by 4 bases and J by 12 bases, and 19 bases separated the two germline ends. In germline, CDR1 is LGHDT, CDR2 YNNKEL (reference sequence). CDR3 amino acids: CASSRTETGRGQFF. The DNA of the CDR3 is TGTGCCAGCAGCCGCACAGAGACCGGACGCGGGCAGTTCTTC.

The chain has TRBV20-1 and TRBJ2-1; D may correspond to TRBD1 or TRBD2 (5 bases each). CDR1 and CDR2 (germline): DFQATT, SNEGSKA (reference sequence). The germline V and J ends were trimmed by 5 bases and 15 bases, with 17 bases remaining between them. The CDR3 runs 11 residues. Here the CDR3 DNA reads TGCAGTGCTCCCCTAGGGACCGCACGGTTCTTC. It specifies CSAPLGTARFF.

This clonotype occurred many times. The chain joins TRBV20-1 to TRBJ2-1; D call uncertain. The CDR3 is 12 residues long. The V end was cut by 0 bases, the J end by 7 bases, with 7 bases between. Per germline, CDR1 DFQATT and CDR2 SNEGSKA (reference sequence). The CDR3 DNA follows: TGCAGTGCTAGAGATCTATCGAATGAGCAGTTCTTC. This gives the protein CSARDLSNEQFF.

The chain employs TRBV6-1 and TRBJ1-2; 7 nucleotides align to TRBD1. V shed 3 bases and J 4 bases; nucleotides not matched to a gene: 8. This CDR3 is 15 amino acids long. Per the germline V gene, CDR1 is MNHNS and CDR2 is SASEGT. CDR3 DNA: TGTGCCAGCAGTGAGGCACAGGGGTTTGGCTATGGCTACACCTTC. It specifies CASSEAQGFGYGYTF.

This clonotype was picked up a small number of times. The chain employs TRBV11-2 and TRBJ2-7; D unresolved. TRBJ2-5 matches the DNA end more closely, so the J call is doubtful. Germline-derived CDR1 and CDR2 are SGHAT and FQNNGV. CDR3 length: 14 residues. This CDR3 reads CASSLVARVETQYF. DNA for the CDR3: TGTGCCAGCAGCTTAGTCGCCCGAGTCGAGACCCAGTACTTC.

This chain joins TRBV27 and TRBJ1-5, with D possibly being TRBD1 (6 bases). The V end was cut by 7 bases, the J end by 4 bases, with 14 bases between. This CDR3 contains 14 residues. Per the germline V gene, CDR1 is MNHEY and CDR2 is SMNVEV (reference sequence). The CDR3: CASNWVRGNQPQHF. Written as DNA, the CDR3 is TGTGCCAGCAACTGGGTCAGGGGAAATCAGCCCCAGCATTTT.

The table lists this clonotype with a few counts. The J gene is TRBJ1-5, the V gene TRBV7-2; D possibly corresponds to TRBD1 (5 bases). The CDR3 loop spans 15 amino acids. Germline V CDR1 and CDR2: SGHTA, FQGNSA. V lost 8 bases and J 0 bases, leaving 14 bases between the germline ends. CDR3 residues: CASASTGDSNQPQHF. DNA for the CDR3: TGTGCCAGCGCGTCCACAGGAGATAGCAATCAGCCCCAGCATTTT.

In this sample, this clonotype turned up once. A much larger clone sits a single nucleotide away, making a read error possible. The chain carries TRBV12-3 or TRBV12-4 and TRBJ2-7; tentatively, D is TRBD2 (6 bases). The CDR3 runs 15 residues. With 5 bases removed from V and 7 bases from J, the gap between germline ends came to 21 bases. CDR3 DNA: TGTGCCAGCAGTCCCGCCGGGAGCTCCTGCAATGAGCAGTACTTC. Translated: CASSPAGSSCNEQYF.

The chain carries TRBV5-1 and TRBJ2-7, with a possible D match to TRBD2 (7 bases). CDR1 is SGHRS, CDR2 YFSETQ, per germline. V was trimmed by 3 bases and J by 0 bases, leaving 19 bases between them. This CDR3 has 17 residues. The DNA for the CDR3 is TGCGCCAGCAGCTGGGGGCCGGCTGGCGGGGGCTCCTACGAGCAGTACTTC. Protein: CASSWGPAGGGSYEQYF.

This clonotype was seen repeatedly, ten times or more. This clone may be a read error of a much larger clone one base away. The gene calls are TRBV7-9 and TRBJ2-3, with a possible D match to TRBD1 (6 bases). The V end was cut by 4 bases, the J end by 6 bases, with 14 bases between. This CDR3 spans 14 amino acids. CDR1 and CDR2 from the germline V gene are SEHNR and FQNEAQ (reference sequence). The CDR3 spells CASSWGRQRDTQYF. The CDR3 bases are TGTGCCAGCAGCTGGGGGCGTCAGCGGGATACGCAGTATTTT.

Note on this clonotype: This may arise from a read error, as a much more abundant clone is one base away. The CDR3 DNA is TGTGCCAGCAGGAGACTGAACGAGCGGTACTTC. This encodes CASRRLNERYF. The gene calls are TRBV27 and TRBJ2-4; D gene unclear. Germline-derived CDR1 and CDR2 are MNHEY and SMNVEV (reference sequence). V dropped 6 bases and J dropped 15 bases, with 15 bases sitting between them. CDR3 size: 11 residues.